This TCR beta chain was sequenced for a study of shared clonotypes between healthy human individuals. Study background: Plates per donor: three CD4 naive, three CD4 memory, two CD8 naive, one CD8 memory.

The V and J ends lost 3 bases and 2 bases, in that order; junction bases with no gene match: 6. This CDR3 is 17 amino acids long. CDR1 is MGHRA, CDR2 YSYEKL, per germline. On this clone: Its specificity is unknown.

Study-level points and caveats: Among the subsets, naive ones generally showed larger estimated richness than memory ones. Collection of samples was limited to blood; tissue repertoires likely differ.

Clones were sequenced by immunoSEQ multiplex PCR, and TCRdb holds only the in-frame ones, with some missing. Altogether some 800,000 clones are present, around 92% being singletons, with the ten largest covering around 24%. Naive CD8 isolation took CD45RO-negative cells positively selected for CCR7 and excluded terminally differentiated effector memory CD45RA+ cells. Healthy HIV-negative adults with no recent acute infections or vaccinations were recruited as donors. The TCR originated in a man aged 25 to 45 in good health. The chain recombines TRBV4-1 with TRBJ2-2; TRBD1 aligns across 10 bases. Sequencing was done on a sample of naive CD8+ T cells sorted from blood. The CDR3 DNA follows: TGCGCCAGCAGCCATTCTGGGACAGGGGTAAACACCGGGGAGCTGTTTTTT. It is translated as CASSHSGTGVNTGELFF.